This T cell receptor (beta chain) was sequenced for a study of blood T cell repertoires in COVID-19. Study context: The United States, Italy and Spain provided the acute and convalescent COVID-19 samples. Nucleic acid was either cDNA or gDNA, and it came from T cells, B-cell-depleted T cells, or PBMCs.

The CDR3 totals 15 residues. V lost 0 bases and J lost 8, with 11 bases in between. The germline gives CDR1 MNHEY, CDR2 SMNVEV (reference sequence). Per the authors' pipeline: Reference gene primer amplification gave estimated nucleated cell counts. Only in-frame clones appear in the TCRdb table, and some are missing; sequencing was by immunoSEQ multiplex PCR. V, J and clone size are taken as reported in that table, and D and trimming were inferred from the DNA itself. Of about 200,000 clones listed, over 80% are singletons. V and J are TRBV27 and TRBJ1-6; no definite D call. Material for sequencing was peripheral blood. This TCR was recovered from a man in his forties or fifties with acute or convalescent COVID-19. DNA for the CDR3: TGTGCCAGCAGTTTATCGGGCCCCTGGGATTCACCCCTCCACTTT. Translation: CASSLSGPWDSPLHF.